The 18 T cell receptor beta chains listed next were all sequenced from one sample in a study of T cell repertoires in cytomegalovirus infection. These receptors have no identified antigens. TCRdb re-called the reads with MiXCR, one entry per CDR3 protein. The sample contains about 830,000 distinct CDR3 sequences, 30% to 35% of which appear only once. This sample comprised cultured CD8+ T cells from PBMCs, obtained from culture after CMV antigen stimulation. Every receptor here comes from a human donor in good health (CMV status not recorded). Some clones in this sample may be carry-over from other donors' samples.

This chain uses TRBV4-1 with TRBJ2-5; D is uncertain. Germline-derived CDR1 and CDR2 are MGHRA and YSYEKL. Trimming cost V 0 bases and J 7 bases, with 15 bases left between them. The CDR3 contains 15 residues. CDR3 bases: TGCGCCAGCAGCCAAGATCCAGGAGTAGGTGGGACCCAGTACTTC. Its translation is CASSQDPGVGGTQYF.

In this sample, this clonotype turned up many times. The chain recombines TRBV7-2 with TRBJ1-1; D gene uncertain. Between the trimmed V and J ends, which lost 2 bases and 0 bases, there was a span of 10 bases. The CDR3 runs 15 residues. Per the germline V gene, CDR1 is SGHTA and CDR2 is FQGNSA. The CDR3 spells CASSLFPILNTEAFF. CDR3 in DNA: TGTGCCAGCAGCTTATTCCCCATCCTGAACACTGAAGCTTTCTTT.

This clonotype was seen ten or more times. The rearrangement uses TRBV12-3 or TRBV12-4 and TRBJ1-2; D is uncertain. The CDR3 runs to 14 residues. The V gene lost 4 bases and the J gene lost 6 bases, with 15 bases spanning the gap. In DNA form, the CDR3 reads TGTGCCAGCAGTTCGCCCGGGGTGAGAGATGGCTACACCTTC. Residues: CASSSPGVRDGYTF.

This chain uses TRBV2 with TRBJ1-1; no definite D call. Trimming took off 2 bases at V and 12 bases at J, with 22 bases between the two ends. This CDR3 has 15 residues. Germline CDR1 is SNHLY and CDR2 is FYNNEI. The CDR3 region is CASSEFQASNIGPFF. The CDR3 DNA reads TGTGCCAGCAGTGAATTTCAGGCGTCGAATATCGGGCCTTTCTTT.

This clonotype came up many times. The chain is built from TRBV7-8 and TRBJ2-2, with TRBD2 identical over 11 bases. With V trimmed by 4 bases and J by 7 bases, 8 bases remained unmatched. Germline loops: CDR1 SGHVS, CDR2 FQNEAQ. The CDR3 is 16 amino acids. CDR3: CASSSTSGVGYGELFF. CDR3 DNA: TGTGCCAGCAGCTCGACTAGCGGGGTGGGCTACGGGGAGCTGTTTTTT.

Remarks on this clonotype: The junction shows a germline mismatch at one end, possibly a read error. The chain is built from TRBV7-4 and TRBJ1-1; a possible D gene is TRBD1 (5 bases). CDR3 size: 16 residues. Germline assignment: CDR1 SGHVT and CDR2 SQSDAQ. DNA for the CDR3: TGTGCCAACAGCTTACTGTCGGACGGGACGAACACTGAAGCTTTCTTT. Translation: CANSLLSDGTNTEAFF.

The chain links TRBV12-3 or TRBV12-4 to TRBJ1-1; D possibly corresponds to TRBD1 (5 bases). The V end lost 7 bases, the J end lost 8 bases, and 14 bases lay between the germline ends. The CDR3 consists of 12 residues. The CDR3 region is CASTPGGAEAFF. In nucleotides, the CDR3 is TGTGCCAGCACCCCGGGAGGGGCCGAAGCTTTCTTT.

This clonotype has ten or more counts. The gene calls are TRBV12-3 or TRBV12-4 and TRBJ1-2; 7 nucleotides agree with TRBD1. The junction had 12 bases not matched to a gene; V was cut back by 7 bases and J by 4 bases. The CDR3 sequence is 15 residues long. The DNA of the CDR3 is TGTGCCAGCAAGTTCCCGACAGGGATGACCTATGGCTACACCTTC. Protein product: CASKFPTGMTYGYTF.

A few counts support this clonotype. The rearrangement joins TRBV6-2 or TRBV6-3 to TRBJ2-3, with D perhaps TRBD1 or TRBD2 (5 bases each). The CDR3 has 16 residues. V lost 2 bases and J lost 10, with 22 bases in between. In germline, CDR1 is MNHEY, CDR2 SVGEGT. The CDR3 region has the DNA TGTGCCAGCAGTTACCCGGGGACGGGGCCTCCGAATGCGCAGTATTTT. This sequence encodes CASSYPGTGPPNAQYF.

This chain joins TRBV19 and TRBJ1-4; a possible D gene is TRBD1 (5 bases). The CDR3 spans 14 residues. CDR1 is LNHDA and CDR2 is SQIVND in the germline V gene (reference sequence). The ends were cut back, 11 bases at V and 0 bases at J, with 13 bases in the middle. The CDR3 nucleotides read TGTGCCGGCCCGGGACGCCCAACTAATGAAAAACTGTTTTTT. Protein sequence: CAGPGRPTNEKLFF.

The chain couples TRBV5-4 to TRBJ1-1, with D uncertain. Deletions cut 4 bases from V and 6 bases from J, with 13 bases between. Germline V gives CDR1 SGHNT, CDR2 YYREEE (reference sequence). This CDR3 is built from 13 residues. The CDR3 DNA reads TGTGCCAGCAGCCCCCCGGGTTCCCCTGAAGCTTTCTTT. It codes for CASSPPGSPEAFF.

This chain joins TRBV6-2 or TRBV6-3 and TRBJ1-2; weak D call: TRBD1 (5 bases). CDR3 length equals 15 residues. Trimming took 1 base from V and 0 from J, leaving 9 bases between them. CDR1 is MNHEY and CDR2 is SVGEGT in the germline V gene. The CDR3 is CASSYLTETNYGYTF. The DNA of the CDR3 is TGTGCCAGCAGTTACTTGACAGAGACTAACTATGGCTACACCTTC.

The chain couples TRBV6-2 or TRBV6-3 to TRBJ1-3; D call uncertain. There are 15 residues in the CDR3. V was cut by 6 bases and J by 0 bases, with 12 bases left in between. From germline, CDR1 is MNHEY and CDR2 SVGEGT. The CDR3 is CASRRAQSSGNTIYF. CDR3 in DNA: TGTGCCAGCAGACGGGCCCAGAGCTCTGGAAACACCATATATTTT.

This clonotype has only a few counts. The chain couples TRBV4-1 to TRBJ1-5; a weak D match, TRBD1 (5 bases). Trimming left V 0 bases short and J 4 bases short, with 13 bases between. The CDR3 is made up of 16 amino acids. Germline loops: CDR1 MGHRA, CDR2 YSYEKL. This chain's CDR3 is CASSQEAVSGNQPQHF. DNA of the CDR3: TGCGCCAGCAGCCAAGAAGCGGTCTCAGGGAATCAGCCCCAGCATTTT.

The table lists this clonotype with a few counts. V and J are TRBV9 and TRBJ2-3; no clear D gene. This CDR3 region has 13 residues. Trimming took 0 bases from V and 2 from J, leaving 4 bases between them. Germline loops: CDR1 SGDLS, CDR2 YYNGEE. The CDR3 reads CASSVADTDTQYF. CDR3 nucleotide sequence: TGTGCCAGCAGCGTAGCTGACACAGATACGCAGTATTTT.

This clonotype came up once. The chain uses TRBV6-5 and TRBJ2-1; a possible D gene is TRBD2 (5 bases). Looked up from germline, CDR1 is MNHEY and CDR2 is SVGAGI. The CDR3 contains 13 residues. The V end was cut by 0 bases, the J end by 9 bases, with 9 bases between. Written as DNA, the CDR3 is TGTGCCAGCAGTTACTCGAAACGGGGTGAGCAGTTCTTC. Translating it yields CASSYSKRGEQFF.

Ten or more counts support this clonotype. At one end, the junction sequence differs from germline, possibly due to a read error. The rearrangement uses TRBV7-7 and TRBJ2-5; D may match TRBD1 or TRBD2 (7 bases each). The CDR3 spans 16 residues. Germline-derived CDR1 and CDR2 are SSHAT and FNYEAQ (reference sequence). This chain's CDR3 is CASSPGGGGPQETQYF. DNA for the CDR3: TGTGCTAGCAGCCCCGGGGGAGGGGGCCCTCAAGAGACCCAGTACTTC.

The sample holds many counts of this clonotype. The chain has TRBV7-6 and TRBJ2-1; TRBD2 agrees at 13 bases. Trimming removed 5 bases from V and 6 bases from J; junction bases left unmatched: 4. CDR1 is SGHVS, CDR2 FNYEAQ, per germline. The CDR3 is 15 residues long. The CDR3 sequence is CASSVLAGGRNEQFF. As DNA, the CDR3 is TGTGCCAGCAGCGTACTAGCGGGGGGGCGCAATGAGCAGTTCTTC.